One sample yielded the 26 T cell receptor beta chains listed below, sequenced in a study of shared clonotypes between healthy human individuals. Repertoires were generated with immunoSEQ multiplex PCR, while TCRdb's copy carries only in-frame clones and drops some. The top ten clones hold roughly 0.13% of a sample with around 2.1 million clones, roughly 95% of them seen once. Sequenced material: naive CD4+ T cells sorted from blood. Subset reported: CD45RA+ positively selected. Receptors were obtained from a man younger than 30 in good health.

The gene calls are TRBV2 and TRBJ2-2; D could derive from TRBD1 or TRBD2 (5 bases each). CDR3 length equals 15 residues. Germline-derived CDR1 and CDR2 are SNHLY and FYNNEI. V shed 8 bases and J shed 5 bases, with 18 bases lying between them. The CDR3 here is CASVSGTAGTGELFF. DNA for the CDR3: TGTGCCAGCGTCTCCGGGACCGCCGGGACCGGGGAGCTGTTTTTT.

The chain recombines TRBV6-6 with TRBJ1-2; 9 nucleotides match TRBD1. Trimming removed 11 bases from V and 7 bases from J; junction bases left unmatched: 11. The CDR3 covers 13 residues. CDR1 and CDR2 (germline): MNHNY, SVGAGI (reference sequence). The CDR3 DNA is TGTGCCGCTCGGGACAGGGATTTTTTTGGCTACACCTTC. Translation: CAARDRDFFGYTF.

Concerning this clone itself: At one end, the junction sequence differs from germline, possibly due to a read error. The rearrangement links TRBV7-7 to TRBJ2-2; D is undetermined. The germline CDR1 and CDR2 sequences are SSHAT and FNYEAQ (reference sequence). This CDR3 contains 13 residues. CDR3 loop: CASSLAGFGELFF. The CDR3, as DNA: TGTGCTAGCAGCTTAGCAGGCTTCGGGGAGCTGTTTTTT.

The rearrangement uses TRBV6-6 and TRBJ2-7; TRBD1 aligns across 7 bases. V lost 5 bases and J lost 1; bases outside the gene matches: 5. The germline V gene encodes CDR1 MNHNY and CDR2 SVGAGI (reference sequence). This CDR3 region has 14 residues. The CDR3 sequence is CASSIQGMSYEQYF. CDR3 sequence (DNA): TGTGCCAGCAGTATACAGGGGATGTCCTACGAGCAGTACTTC.

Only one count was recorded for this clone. The CDR3 sequence is CASSELVFTSHEQYF. The CDR3 bases are TGTGCCAGCAGTGAACTTGTTTTTACTTCTCACGAGCAGTACTTC. The chain links TRBV2 to TRBJ2-7; no reliable D call. Germline loops: CDR1 SNHLY, CDR2 FYNNEI. The CDR3 has 15 residues. V was cut by 2 bases and J by 5 bases, with 16 bases left in between.

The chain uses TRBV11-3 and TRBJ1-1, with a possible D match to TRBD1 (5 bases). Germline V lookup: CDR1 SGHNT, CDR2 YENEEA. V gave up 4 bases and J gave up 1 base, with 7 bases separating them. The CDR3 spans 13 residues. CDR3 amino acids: CASSSTENTEAFF. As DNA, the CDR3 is TGTGCCAGCAGCTCGACAGAGAACACTGAAGCTTTCTTT.

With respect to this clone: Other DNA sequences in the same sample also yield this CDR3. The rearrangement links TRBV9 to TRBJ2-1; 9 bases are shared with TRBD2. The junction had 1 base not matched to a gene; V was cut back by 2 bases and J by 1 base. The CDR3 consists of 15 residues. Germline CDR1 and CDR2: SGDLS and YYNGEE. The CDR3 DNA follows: TGTGCCAGCAGCGTGGCGGGAGGGTCCTACAATGAGCAGTTCTTC. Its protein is CASSVAGGSYNEQFF.

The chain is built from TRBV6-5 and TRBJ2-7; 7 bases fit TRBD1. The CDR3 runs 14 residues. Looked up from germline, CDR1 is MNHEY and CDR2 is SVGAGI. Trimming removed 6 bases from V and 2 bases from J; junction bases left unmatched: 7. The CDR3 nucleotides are TGTGCCAGCAGATTGGGGACAGCGACCTACGAGCAGTACTTC. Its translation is CASRLGTATYEQYF.

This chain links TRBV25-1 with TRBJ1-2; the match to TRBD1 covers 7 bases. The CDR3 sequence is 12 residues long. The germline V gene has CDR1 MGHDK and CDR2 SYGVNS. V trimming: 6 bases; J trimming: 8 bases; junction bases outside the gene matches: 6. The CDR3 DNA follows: TGTGCCAGCAGGGGACAGCCTCGAGGCTACACCTTC. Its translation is CASRGQPRGYTF.

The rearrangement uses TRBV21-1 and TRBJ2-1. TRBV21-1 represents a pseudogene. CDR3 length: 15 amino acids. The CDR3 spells CASSKGPASYNEQFF. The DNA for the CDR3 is TGTGCCAGCAGCAAAGGGCCGGCGTCCTACAATGAGCAGTTCTTC.

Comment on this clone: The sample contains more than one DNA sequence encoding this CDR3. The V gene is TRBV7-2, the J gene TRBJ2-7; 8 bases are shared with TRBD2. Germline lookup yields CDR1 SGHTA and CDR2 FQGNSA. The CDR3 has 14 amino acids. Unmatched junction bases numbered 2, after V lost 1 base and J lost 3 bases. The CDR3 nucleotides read TGTGCCAGCAGCTTAGGCCTAGCGGGCTACGAGCAGTACTTC. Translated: CASSLGLAGYEQYF.

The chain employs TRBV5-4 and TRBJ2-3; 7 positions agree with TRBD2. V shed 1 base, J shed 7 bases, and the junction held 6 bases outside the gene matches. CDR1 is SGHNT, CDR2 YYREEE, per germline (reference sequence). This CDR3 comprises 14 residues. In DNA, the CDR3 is TGTGCCAGCAGCTTGAGGGACGGGGGGAATACGCAGTATTTT. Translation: CASSLRDGGNTQYF.

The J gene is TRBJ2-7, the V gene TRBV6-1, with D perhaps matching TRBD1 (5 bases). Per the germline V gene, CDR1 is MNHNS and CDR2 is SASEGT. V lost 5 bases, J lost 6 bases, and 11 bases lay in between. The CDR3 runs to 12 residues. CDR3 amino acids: CASSKTGLEQYF. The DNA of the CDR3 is TGTGCCAGCAGTAAAACAGGCCTCGAGCAGTACTTC.

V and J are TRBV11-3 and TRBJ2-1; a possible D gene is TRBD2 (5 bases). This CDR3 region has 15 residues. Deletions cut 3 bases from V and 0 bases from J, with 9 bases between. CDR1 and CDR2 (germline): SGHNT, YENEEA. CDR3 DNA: TGTGCCAGCAGCTTTAGAGGAGGCTCCTACAATGAGCAGTTCTTC. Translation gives CASSFRGGSYNEQFF.

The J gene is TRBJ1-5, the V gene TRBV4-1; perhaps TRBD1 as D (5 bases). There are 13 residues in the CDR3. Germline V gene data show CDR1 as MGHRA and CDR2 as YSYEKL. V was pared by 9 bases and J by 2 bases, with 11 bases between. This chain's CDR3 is CASKGLGNQPQHF. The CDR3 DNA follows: TGCGCCAGTAAGGGGTTGGGCAATCAGCCCCAGCATTTT.

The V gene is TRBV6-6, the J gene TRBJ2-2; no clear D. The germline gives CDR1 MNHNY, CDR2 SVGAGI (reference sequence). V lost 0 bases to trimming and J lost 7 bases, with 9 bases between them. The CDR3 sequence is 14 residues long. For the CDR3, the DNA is TGTGCCAGCAGTTACTCGCTCCTTCTCGGGGAGCTGTTTTTT. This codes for CASSYSLLLGELFF.

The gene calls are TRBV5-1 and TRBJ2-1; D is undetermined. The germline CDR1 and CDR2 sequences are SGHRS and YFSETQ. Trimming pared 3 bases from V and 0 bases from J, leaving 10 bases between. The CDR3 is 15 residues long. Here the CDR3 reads CASSYRESSYNEQFF. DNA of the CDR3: TGCGCCAGCAGCTACAGAGAGAGCTCCTACAATGAGCAGTTCTTC.

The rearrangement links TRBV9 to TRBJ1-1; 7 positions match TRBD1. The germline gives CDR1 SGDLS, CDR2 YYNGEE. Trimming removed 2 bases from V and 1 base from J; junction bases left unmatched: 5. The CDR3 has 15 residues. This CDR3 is CASSVWDSGNTEAFF. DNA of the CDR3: TGTGCCAGCAGCGTCTGGGACAGTGGGAACACTGAAGCTTTCTTT.

The CDR3 sequence: CASSIVGPVAYEQYF. The CDR3, as DNA: TGTGCCAGTAGTATAGTCGGACCCGTCGCCTACGAGCAGTACTTC. The genes are TRBV19 and TRBJ2-7; D is undetermined. V lost 1 base, J lost 2 bases, and 12 bases lay in between. The germline V gene has CDR1 LNHDA and CDR2 SQIVND (reference sequence). The CDR3 is 15 residues long.

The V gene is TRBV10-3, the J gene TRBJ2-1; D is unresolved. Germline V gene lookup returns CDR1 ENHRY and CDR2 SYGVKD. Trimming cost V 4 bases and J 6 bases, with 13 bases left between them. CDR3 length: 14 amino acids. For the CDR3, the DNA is TGTGCCATCAGTGTAAAGCGCCCGGCCAATGAGCAGTTCTTC. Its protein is CAISVKRPANEQFF.

CDR3 residues: CASSERPQGYNEQFF. The CDR3 DNA reads as TGTGCCAGCAGTGAACGACCACAGGGTTACAATGAGCAGTTCTTC. The genes are TRBV6-1 and TRBJ2-1, with a weak D call TRBD1 (6 bases). Germline CDR1 MNHNS, CDR2 SASEGT. V was shortened by 2 bases and J by 4 bases, with 12 bases between the two germline ends. This CDR3 contains 15 residues.

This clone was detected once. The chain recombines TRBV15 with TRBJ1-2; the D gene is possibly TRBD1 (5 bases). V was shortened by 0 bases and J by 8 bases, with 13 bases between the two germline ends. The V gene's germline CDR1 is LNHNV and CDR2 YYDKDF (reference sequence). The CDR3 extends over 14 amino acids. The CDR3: CATSRESRVGGYTF. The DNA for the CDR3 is TGTGCCACCAGCAGAGAGAGCAGGGTGGGCGGCTACACCTTC. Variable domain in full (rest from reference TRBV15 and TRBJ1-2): DAMVIQNPRYQVTQFGKPVTLSCSQTLNHNVMYWYQQKSSQAPKLLFHYYDKDFNNEADTPDNFQSRRPNTSFCFLDIRSPGLGDTAMYLCATSRESRVGGYTFGSGTRLTVV.

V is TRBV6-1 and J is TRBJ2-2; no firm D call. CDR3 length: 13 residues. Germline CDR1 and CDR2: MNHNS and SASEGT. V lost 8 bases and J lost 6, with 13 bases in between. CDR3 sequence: CASLRRAAGELFF. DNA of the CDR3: TGTGCCAGCTTGCGAAGGGCCGCCGGGGAGCTGTTTTTT.

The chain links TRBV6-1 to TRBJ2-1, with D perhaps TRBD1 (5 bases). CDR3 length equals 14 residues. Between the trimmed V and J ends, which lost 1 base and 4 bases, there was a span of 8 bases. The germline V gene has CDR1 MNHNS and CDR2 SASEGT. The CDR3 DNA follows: TGTGCCAGCAGTGAAGTGACAGCATACAATGAGCAGTTCTTC. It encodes CASSEVTAYNEQFF.

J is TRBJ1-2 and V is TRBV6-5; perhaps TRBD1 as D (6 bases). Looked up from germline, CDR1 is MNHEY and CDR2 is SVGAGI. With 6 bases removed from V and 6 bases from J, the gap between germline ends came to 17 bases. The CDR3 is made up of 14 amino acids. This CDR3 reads CASRAPGGADGYTF. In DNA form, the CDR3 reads TGTGCCAGCAGGGCCCCGGGGGGCGCGGATGGCTACACCTTC.

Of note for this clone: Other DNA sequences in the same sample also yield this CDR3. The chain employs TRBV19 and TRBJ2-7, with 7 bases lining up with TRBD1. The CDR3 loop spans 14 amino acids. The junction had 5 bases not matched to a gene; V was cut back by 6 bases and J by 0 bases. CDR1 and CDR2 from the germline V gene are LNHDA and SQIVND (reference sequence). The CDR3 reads CASRETGSSYEQYF. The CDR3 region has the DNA TGTGCCAGTAGAGAGACAGGGAGCTCCTACGAGCAGTACTTC.